A selection of T cell receptor beta chains follows, all from one sample in a study of control samples from healthy donors and cancer patients. Only in-frame clones appear in the TCRdb table, and some are missing; sequencing was by immunoSEQ multiplex PCR. The sample lists roughly 88,000 clones; approximately 80% were seen once. The specimen was blood. These receptors came from a man aged 25 to 40 in good health. Both conserved end residues are part of each CDR3. A D gene is named only where the DNA matches it firmly. Size tells how often a clone was seen (once, few, many) or the class of an expanded clone, and some rows leave it out.

CDR3 protein | CDR3 DNA | J gene | clone size | D gene | V gene
CASSFQGSGELFF | TGTGCCAGCAGTTTTCAGGGTTCCGGGGAGCTGTTTTTT | TRBJ2-2 | NA | NA | TRBV27
CASSENRGAVSPSGANVLTF | TGTGCCAGCAGCGAGAACCGAGGGGCAGTCTCCCCCTCTGGGGCCAACGTCCTGACTTTC | TRBJ2-6 | NA | NA | TRBV9
CASSYSTQGSSYEQYF | TGTGCCAGCAGTTACTCGACCCAGGGTAGTAGCTACGAGCAGTACTTC | TRBJ2-7 | few | NA | TRBV6-6
CSVVGSGQGGMTHYTF | TGCAGCGTTGTGGGCTCTGGACAGGGAGGGATGACGCACTACACCTTC | TRBJ1-2 | NA | TRBD1 | TRBV29-1
CASSLGGRGLSYEQYF | TGTGCCAGCAGCTTGGGAGGCAGGGGGCTCTCCTACGAGCAGTACTTC | TRBJ2-7 | NA | TRBD1 | TRBV5-5
CASSLDGTGDGYTF | TGTGCCAGCAGCTTAGATGGGACAGGGGATGGCTACACCTTC | TRBJ1-2 | NA | TRBD1 | TRBV11-2
CAWSRQGTYEQYF | TGTGCCTGGAGTAGGCAGGGGACCTACGAGCAGTACTTC | TRBJ2-7 | NA | NA | TRBV30
CASSIRRFARTDTQYF | TGTGCCAGTAGTATTAGGAGATTCGCTAGGACAGATACGCAGTATTTT | TRBJ2-3 | NA | NA | TRBV19
CASSYSAGEPTDTQYF | TGTGCCAGCAGTTACTCGGCGGGGGAGCCCACAGATACGCAGTATTTT | TRBJ2-3 | NA | TRBD2 | TRBV6-5
CASSPWTGAGEKLFF | TGTGCCAGCAGCCCCTGGACAGGGGCTGGGGAAAAACTGTTTTTT | TRBJ1-4 | NA | TRBD1 | TRBV9
CASSLPGTGRGLFF | TGTGCCAGCAGCTTACCGGGGACAGGGAGGGGGCTGTTTTTT | TRBJ2-2 | few | TRBD1 | TRBV7-2
CASSEQHLISTDTQYF | TGTGCCAGCAGTGAACAACACCTTATTAGCACAGATACGCAGTATTTT | TRBJ2-3 | few | NA | TRBV6-1
CAVSRGEAFF | TGTGCCGTTAGCAGGGGTGAAGCTTTCTTT | TRBJ1-1 | once | NA | TRBV2
CATRTAEGSYEQYF | TGTGCCACCAGAACAGCCGAGGGCTCCTACGAGCAGTACTTC | TRBJ2-7 | NA | NA | TRBV2
CASSVEITGELFF | TGTGCCAGCAGCGTAGAGATCACCGGGGAGCTGTTTTTT | TRBJ2-2 | NA | NA | TRBV9
CASSPRGGAGNTEAFF | TGTGCCAGTAGCCCAAGAGGAGGTGCGGGGAACACTGAAGCTTTCTTT | TRBJ1-1 | NA | NA | TRBV19
CASSMTGISGNTIYF | TGTGCCAGCAGCATGACAGGGATCTCTGGAAACACCATATATTTT | TRBJ1-3 | once | TRBD1 | TRBV11-2
CASSVATGGTEAFF | TGTGCCAGCAGCGTAGCCACAGGGGGCACTGAAGCTTTCTTT | TRBJ1-1 | NA | TRBD1 | TRBV9
CSVVPGAQMFTDTQYF | TGCAGCGTGGTCCCCGGGGCCCAAATGTTCACAGATACGCAGTATTTT | TRBJ2-3 | NA | NA | TRBV29-1
CASSISGTSTGELFF | TGTGCCAGCAGTATTTCCGGGACGTCGACCGGGGAGCTGTTTTTT | TRBJ2-2 | NA | NA | TRBV28
CASSLQGGSYEQYF | TGTGCCAGCAGTTTACAGGGGGGGTCCTACGAGCAGTACTTC | TRBJ2-7 | NA | NA | TRBV27
CASSQDRLAGGYEQYF | TGTGCCAGCAGCCAAGATAGGCTAGCGGGGGGCTACGAGCAGTACTTC | TRBJ2-7 | NA | TRBD2 | TRBV3-1/TRBV3-2